The 4 T cell receptor beta chains in this list originate from one sample, sequenced in a study of beta chain features in type 1 diabetes. Study-wide results and limits: Shorter TCRB CDR3s, moderately but significantly so, marked every one of the four CD4+ subsets in Type 1 diabetes patients.

Reverse transcription of all isolated RNA meant that expressed TCRB transcripts were sequenced. Sequencing used immunoSEQ multiplex PCR; TCRdb keeps in-frame clones, though not all of them. The sample carries more than 100,000 clones, roughly 15% recorded once. No antigens are known for them. The sequencing input was central memory CD4+ T cells from blood. The receptor source for this set is a man between 25 and 39 years old with type 1 diabetes.

There are a few counts of this clone. The J gene is TRBJ2-5, the V gene TRBV10-3, with D tentatively TRBD1 or TRBD2 (6 bases each). Trimming removed 4 bases at V and 3 bases at J, with 27 bases between. Germline CDR1 and CDR2: ENHRY and SYGVKD. The CDR3 extends over 19 amino acids. CDR3: CAISADGGGARGPEETQYF. CDR3 bases: TGTGCCATCAGTGCGGATGGGGGCGGGGCGCGAGGCCCCGAAGAGACCCAGTACTTC.

The chain is built from TRBV25-1 and TRBJ2-5, with D perhaps matching TRBD1 (5 bases). Germline CDR1 reads MGHDK; CDR2 reads SYGVNS. The CDR3 covers 13 residues. With 5 bases removed from V and 4 bases from J, the gap between germline ends came to 11 bases. CDR3 in amino acids: CASSKQGPETQYF. For the CDR3, the DNA is TGTGCCAGCAGTAAGCAGGGCCCAGAGACCCAGTACTTC.

The gene calls are TRBV6-6 and TRBJ2-5, with D unclear. Trimming shortened V by 5 bases and J by 4 bases, and 5 bases separated the two germline ends. The germline V gene has CDR1 MNHNY and CDR2 SVGAGI (reference sequence). The CDR3 is 11 residues long. CDR3 DNA sequence: TGTGCCAGCAGTAGTAGAGAGACCCAGTACTTC. Its protein is CASSSRETQYF.

The chain combines TRBV20-1 with TRBJ2-1; D is uncertain. The CDR3 is made up of 10 amino acids. The V end lost 3 bases, the J end lost 8 bases, and 5 bases lay between the germline ends. CDR1 and CDR2 (germline): DFQATT, SNEGSKA (reference sequence). CDR3 region: CSASNDEQFF. The CDR3 region has the DNA TGCAGTGCTAGTAACGATGAGCAGTTCTTC.